The 17 T cell receptor beta chains given below trace back to one sample, sequenced in a study of blood T cells in healthy people across ages. Together with a sample-barcoded 5' primer, a J-beta primer mix was included in a second PCR lasting 7 to 11 cycles. TCRdb re-analysed the 5' RACE reads in MiXCR, keeping a single row per CDR3 protein. The repertoire holds about 2 million distinct CDR3 sequences, with around half as singletons. Sequencing was performed on blood. These receptors originate from a woman between 40 and 55 years old in good health.

The V call is TRBV28, the J call TRBJ2-3; no definite D call. Germline CDR1 MDHEN, CDR2 SYDVKM. The CDR3 loop spans 12 amino acids. V dropped 7 bases and J dropped 4 bases, with 9 bases sitting between them. The CDR3 is CASKEAADTQYF. CDR3 coding DNA: TGTGCCAGCAAAGAGGCGGCAGATACGCAGTATTTT.

This clonotype appeared a few times. J is TRBJ1-5 and V is TRBV20-1; D call uncertain. V dropped 5 bases and J dropped 4 bases, with 9 bases sitting between them. The CDR3 is made up of 12 amino acids. Germline V gives CDR1 DFQATT, CDR2 SNEGSKA (reference sequence). CDR3 coding DNA: TGCAGTGCTCCCCTGAATAATCAGCCCCAGCATTTT. Translation gives CSAPLNNQPQHF.

The chain uses TRBV15 and TRBJ2-1, with TRBD1 identical over 9 bases. Trimming at V came to 1 base and at J to 5 bases, leaving 6 bases not matched to a gene. The germline CDR1 and CDR2 sequences are LNHNV and YYDKDF (reference sequence). The CDR3 is 16 residues long. CDR3 amino acids: CATSRGVGTGHNEQFF. The CDR3 DNA follows: TGTGCCACCAGCAGAGGGGTAGGGACAGGGCACAATGAGCAGTTCTTC.

This clonotype was seen a handful of times. The V gene is TRBV12-3 or TRBV12-4, the J gene TRBJ1-2; D not resolved. Trimming took off 7 bases at V and 6 bases at J, with 15 bases between the two ends. The length of the CDR3 is 13 residues. CDR3: CASTVPGMNGYTF. CDR3 DNA sequence: TGTGCCAGCACTGTACCGGGTATGAATGGCTACACCTTC.

This clonotype has just a few counts. The chain is built from TRBV4-2 and TRBJ2-3; 11 bases map to TRBD2. Trimming took 1 base from V and 1 from J; bases not matched to a gene: 7. The CDR3 is made up of 18 amino acids. Germline CDR1 and CDR2: LGHNA and YNFKEQ. CDR3 in amino acids: CASSQVAKLAGGTDTQYF. DNA for the CDR3: TGTGCCAGCAGCCAAGTAGCTAAACTAGCGGGGGGCACAGATACGCAGTATTTT.

The J gene is TRBJ2-5, the V gene TRBV28; 11 nucleotides match TRBD2. Trimming removed 7 bases from V and 5 bases from J; junction bases left unmatched: 6. Germline CDR1 is MDHEN and CDR2 is SYDVKM. The CDR3 runs to 14 residues. The CDR3 DNA sequence: TGTGCCAGCACACTAGCGGGGGCTCCCGAGACCCAGTACTTC. The encoded protein is CASTLAGAPETQYF.

V is TRBV6-2 or TRBV6-3 and J is TRBJ1-5; tentatively, D is TRBD1 (5 bases). V lost 5 bases and J lost 3, with 11 bases in between. Germline values: CDR1 MNHEY, CDR2 SVGEGT. The CDR3 has 14 amino acids. CDR3 residues: CASSHRDYNQPQHF. CDR3 sequence (DNA): TGTGCCAGCAGTCACCGGGACTACAATCAGCCCCAGCATTTT.

A few counts support this clonotype. The genes are TRBV20-1 and TRBJ2-3; the D gene is possibly TRBD2 (5 bases). The CDR3 covers 14 residues. The germline CDR1 and CDR2 sequences are DFQATT and SNEGSKA (reference sequence). Trimming took off 2 bases at V and 1 base at J, with 10 bases between the two ends. The CDR3 sequence: CSARWERRTDTQYF. CDR3 sequence (DNA): TGCAGTGCTAGATGGGAGCGACGCACAGATACGCAGTATTTT.

This rearrangement joins TRBV7-9 to TRBJ1-1, with D possibly matching TRBD1 (5 bases). Deletions cut 4 bases from V and 0 bases from J, with 12 bases between. CDR3 length equals 15 residues. Germline lookup yields CDR1 SEHNR and CDR2 FQNEAQ (reference sequence). The DNA for the CDR3 is TGTGCCAGCAGCTCATTCCGGGGGTTGAACACTGAAGCTTTCTTT. It translates to CASSSFRGLNTEAFF.

The sample holds a few counts of this clonotype. CDR3 protein: CASSLWGLLGDTQYF. CDR3 coding DNA: TGTGCCAGCAGTTTATGGGGCCTCCTCGGAGATACGCAGTATTTT. The chain combines TRBV28 with TRBJ2-3; no clear D gene. The CDR3 runs 15 residues. Deletions cut 0 bases from V and 5 bases from J, with 12 bases between. CDR1 and CDR2 (germline): MDHEN, SYDVKM.

This chain links TRBV20-1 with TRBJ1-6; no clear D. Germline V gives CDR1 DFQATT, CDR2 SNEGSKA (reference sequence). Trimming cost V 0 bases and J 6 bases, with 15 bases left between them. The CDR3 is made up of 16 amino acids. The CDR3 DNA follows: TGCAGTGCTAGAGAGTCGGGAGAGGGTACTAATTCACCCCTCCACTTT. Amino acids: CSARESGEGTNSPLHF.

The gene calls are TRBV12-3 or TRBV12-4 and TRBJ2-1; 8 bases match TRBD2. Trimming removed 2 bases from V and 2 bases from J; junction bases left unmatched: 5. This CDR3 spans 16 amino acids. The CDR3 DNA sequence: TGTGCCAGCAGTTTAAATAGCGGGGATCCCTACAATGAGCAGTTCTTC. Translating it yields CASSLNSGDPYNEQFF.

This clonotype appeared a few times. The V gene is TRBV3-1, the J gene TRBJ2-5; D may be TRBD1 (5 bases). This CDR3 region has 15 residues. Germline V CDR1 and CDR2: LGHDT, YNNKEL (reference sequence). V gave up 3 bases and J gave up 2 bases, with 13 bases separating them. CDR3 nucleotide sequence: TGTGCCAGCAGCCACGAATGGGGCAGTCAAGAGACCCAGTACTTC. Translating gives CASSHEWGSQETQYF.

The gene calls are TRBV6-5 and TRBJ1-5; TRBD1 matches at 7 bases. CDR1 is MNHEY, CDR2 SVGAGI, per germline. The CDR3 loop spans 13 amino acids. V was clipped by 2 bases and J by 8 bases; unmatched bases: 3. CDR3 sequence: CASSYRGREPQHF. Written as DNA, the CDR3 is TGTGCCAGCAGTTACAGGGGGCGGGAGCCCCAGCATTTT.

V and J are TRBV4-2 and TRBJ1-1; D gene uncertain. This CDR3 spans 14 amino acids. V lost 2 bases, J lost 0 bases, and 7 bases lay in between. Germline lookup yields CDR1 LGHNA and CDR2 YNFKEQ. CDR3 DNA: TGTGCCAGCAGCCAACCCGACATGAACACTGAAGCTTTCTTT. It yields the protein CASSQPDMNTEAFF.

V is TRBV7-9 and J is TRBJ2-1; possibly TRBD2 for D (5 bases). Trimming shortened V by 3 bases and J by 6 bases, and 9 bases separated the two germline ends. Per the germline V gene, CDR1 is SEHNR and CDR2 is FQNEAQ (reference sequence). This CDR3 region has 13 residues. The CDR3: CASSFLEVNEQFF. As DNA, the CDR3 is TGTGCCAGCAGCTTCCTGGAGGTCAATGAGCAGTTCTTC.

The J gene is TRBJ2-7, the V gene TRBV28; D possibly corresponds to TRBD1 (6 bases). The CDR3 length is 15 residues. The V gene lost 3 bases and the J gene lost 3 bases, with 15 bases spanning the gap. Germline V gives CDR1 MDHEN, CDR2 SYDVKM. The CDR3 DNA follows: TGTGCCAGCAGTTTTAATGGGGTCAGGGGCTACGAGCAGTACTTC. Encoded protein: CASSFNGVRGYEQYF.